One T cell receptor beta chain is described in this entry. The donors, nominally healthy at sampling, likely had unrecorded immune exposures. The PCR made use of 60 Vbeta and 13 Jbeta primers. Assay used: immunoSEQ multiplex PCR; TCRdb lists only in-frame clones, some missing. The sample lists 85,000 to 100,000 clones; 75% to 85% were seen once. The record originates from a study of cytomegalovirus exposure and HLA in healthy donors. The overall study: Around 76% of around 400 genotyped donors fell in the Caucasian-associated ancestry cluster.

There are 17 residues in the CDR3. V was pared by 1 base and J by 2 bases, with 12 bases between. Germline CDR1 LGHNA, CDR2 YSLEER. The sequence was collected from a male donor in good health and CMV-seropositive. This chain connects TRBV4-3 to TRBJ2-6; D perhaps matches TRBD2 (6 bases). Sequencing used PBMCs. This chain's CDR3 is CASSQGSPGAGANVLTF. The DNA of the CDR3 is TGCGCCAGCAGCCAAGGAAGTCCGGGGGCTGGGGCCAACGTCCTGACTTTC.